Reported below is one T cell receptor (beta chain). Assay used: immunoSEQ multiplex PCR; TCRdb lists only in-frame clones, some missing. This table has about 400,000 clones, more than 85% appearing once. Each participant's cohort was designated according to participant-reported clinical history. The entry originates in a study of blood T cell repertoires in COVID-19. Trimming took off 1 base at V and 2 bases at J, with 14 bases between the two ends. CDR3 size: 16 residues. Germline V gives CDR1 SGHDN, CDR2 FVKESK. The chain employs TRBV14 and TRBJ2-5; no clear D. This TCR derives from a woman in her twenties or thirties who had recovered from COVID-19. Specimen: PBMCs or T cells enriched from blood (not recorded which). This CDR3 reads CASSQAFRSAQETQYF. The CDR3 nucleotides are TGTGCCAGCAGCCAAGCCTTCCGGAGTGCTCAAGAGACCCAGTACTTC.